These 23 T cell receptor beta chains came from one sample sequenced in a study of blood T cells in healthy people across ages. It was with a sample-barcoded 5' primer and a J-beta primer mix that a second PCR of about 7 to 12 cycles was run. TCRdb re-called the 5' RACE reads with MiXCR, one entry per CDR3 protein. The sample contains about 1.5 million distinct CDR3 sequences, roughly two fifths of which appear only once. The sample taken for sequencing was blood. The origin of the receptors is a young woman in good health.

A few counts support this clonotype. The chain joins TRBV7-2 to TRBJ2-3; D is uncertain. The CDR3 contains 15 residues. The germline V gene encodes CDR1 SGHTA and CDR2 FQGNSA. Trimming took 1 base from V and 2 from J, leaving 10 bases between them. DNA for the CDR3: TGTGCCAGCAGCTTAGGCGGTAGACACACAGATACGCAGTATTTT. Translation: CASSLGGRHTDTQYF.

This clonotype was seen more than once but under ten times. This chain joins TRBV20-1 and TRBJ1-5, with D tentatively TRBD1 (5 bases). Germline V gene lookup returns CDR1 DFQATT and CDR2 SNEGSKA (reference sequence). The CDR3 has 13 residues. V was clipped by 3 bases and J by 4 bases, with 10 bases between them. CDR3 protein: CSASLGGNQPQHF. In DNA, the CDR3 is TGCAGTGCTAGTCTGGGGGGAAATCAGCCCCAGCATTTT.

This clonotype has just a few counts. The V gene is TRBV10-3, the J gene TRBJ2-5, with D perhaps matching TRBD1 (5 bases). The CDR3 is made up of 13 amino acids. Per the germline V gene, CDR1 is ENHRY and CDR2 is SYGVKD. V lost 3 bases and J 5 bases, leaving 10 bases between the germline ends. The chain's CDR3 is CAISEPQGETQYF. CDR3 DNA: TGTGCCATCAGTGAACCCCAGGGTGAGACCCAGTACTTC.

This clonotype was seen more than once but under ten times. V gene TRBV7-3 combines with J gene TRBJ2-1; possibly TRBD2 for D (6 bases). The CDR3 consists of 16 residues. Trimming took off 2 bases at V and 0 bases at J, with 11 bases between the two ends. CDR1 is SGHTA and CDR2 is FQGTGA in the germline V gene. The CDR3 loop reads CASSLGGALSYNEQFF. The DNA of the CDR3 is TGTGCCAGCAGCTTAGGAGGGGCCCTCTCCTACAATGAGCAGTTCTTC.

The V and J genes are TRBV14 and TRBJ2-1, with TRBD2 as a possible D gene (6 bases). The CDR3 length is 16 residues. V lost 2 bases and J lost 0, with 11 bases in between. Germline CDR1 SGHDN, CDR2 FVKESK. The CDR3, as DNA: TGTGCCAGCAGCCAATTGGGAGGTCGCTCCTACAATGAGCAGTTCTTC. Translation gives CASSQLGGRSYNEQFF.

The chain has TRBV6-2 or TRBV6-3 and TRBJ2-5; D ambiguous. Trimming took 2 bases from V and 6 from J, leaving 10 bases between them. The germline V gene encodes CDR1 MNHEY and CDR2 SVGEGT. The CDR3 contains 13 residues. The CDR3, as DNA: TGTGCCAGCAGTTACGGCTATTGGCAGACCCAGTACTTC. It encodes CASSYGYWQTQYF.

Only a few counts were recorded for this clonotype. This chain connects TRBV29-1 to TRBJ2-1; the D gene is possibly TRBD2 (5 bases). The CDR3 runs to 13 residues. The V and J ends lost 7 bases and 5 bases respectively, with 15 bases between them. Looked up from germline, CDR1 is SQVTM and CDR2 is ANQGSEA. The CDR3, as DNA: TGCAGCGCTTATGGACTGGACCACAATGAGCAGTTCTTC. Its translation: CSAYGLDHNEQFF.

This clonotype was observed a few times. V usage is TRBV29-1 and J usage is TRBJ1-4; 7 bases are shared with TRBD1. Unmatched junction bases numbered 12, after V lost 7 bases and J lost 7 bases. CDR1 and CDR2 from the germline V gene are SQVTM and ANQGSEA. The CDR3 totals 14 residues. CDR3 sequence (DNA): TGCAGCGCGGGACAGTTCGGGGGGGTTGAAAAACTGTTTTTT. Its protein is CSAGQFGGVEKLFF.

This chain connects TRBV28 to TRBJ1-1, with D unresolved. The V end lost 6 bases, the J end lost 7 bases, and 9 bases lay between the germline ends. Germline V gives CDR1 MDHEN, CDR2 SYDVKM. This CDR3 has 11 residues. CDR3 loop: CASRRWVEAFF. The CDR3 coding sequence is TGTGCCAGCAGGAGGTGGGTTGAAGCTTTCTTT.

This clonotype was found a few times. This chain connects TRBV20-1 to TRBJ2-7; no firm D call. Per germline, CDR1 DFQATT and CDR2 SNEGSKA (reference sequence). This CDR3 comprises 15 residues. V gave up 1 base and J gave up 0 bases, with 13 bases separating them. Written as DNA, the CDR3 is TGCAGTGCTAGAGTTGGCGGCAGCCCCTCCTACGAGCAGTACTTC. It encodes CSARVGGSPSYEQYF.

This clonotype has only a few counts. The chain recombines TRBV10-3 with TRBJ1-5, with no clear D. CDR1 and CDR2 (germline): ENHRY, SYGVKD. Trimming left V 3 bases short and J 0 bases short, with 12 bases between. The CDR3 extends over 16 amino acids. The CDR3, as DNA: TGTGCCATCAGTGATTCCCGGACCTATAGCAATCAGCCCCAGCATTTT. Residues: CAISDSRTYSNQPQHF.

The chain employs TRBV29-1 and TRBJ1-2; 7 nucleotides agree with TRBD1. CDR3 size: 13 residues. Germline values: CDR1 SQVTM, CDR2 ANQGSEA. Unmatched junction bases numbered 10, after V lost 6 bases and J lost 6 bases. The CDR3 region has the DNA TGCAGCGTCGACAGGGTAGGAGATGATGGCTACACCTTC. Translating it yields CSVDRVGDDGYTF.

This chain links TRBV21-1 with TRBJ2-7; TRBD1 was called by the table and not checked on the DNA. TRBV21-1 is reported as a pseudogene. The CDR3 spans 14 residues. The chain's CDR3 is CASSKGAWGSEQYF. The CDR3 coding sequence is TGTGCCAGCAGCAAAGGGGCGTGGGGGAGCGAGCAGTACTTC.

This chain connects TRBV7-2 to TRBJ2-3; unclear D gene. Looked up from germline, CDR1 is SGHTA and CDR2 is FQGNSA. The V end was cut by 5 bases, the J end by 1 base, with 10 bases between. The CDR3 is 14 amino acids. The CDR3 sequence: CASSVILRTDTQYF. In DNA form, the CDR3 reads TGTGCCAGCAGCGTAATCCTACGCACAGATACGCAGTATTTT. The whole variable domain, filled in from reference TRBV7-2 and TRBJ2-3, reads GAGVSQSPSNKVTEKGKDVELRCDPISGHTALYWYRQSLGQGLEFLIYFQGNSAPDKSGLPSDRFSAERTGGSVSTLTIQRTQQEDSAVYLCASSVILRTDTQYFGPGTRLTVL.

The chain uses TRBV9 and TRBJ2-7, with 10 bases that match TRBD2. TRBJ2-5 explains the end of the DNA better; the J call may be wrong. CDR1 is SGDLS, CDR2 YYNGEE, per germline. CDR3 length: 16 residues. CDR3 loop: CASSVGSGGVLETQYF. The CDR3 coding sequence is TGTGCCAGCAGCGTAGGCAGCGGGGGGGTTCTAGAGACCCAGTACTTC.

This chain uses TRBV2 with TRBJ2-7, with unresolved D. CDR1 is SNHLY, CDR2 FYNNEI, per germline. The CDR3 covers 13 residues. Between the trimmed V and J ends, which lost 10 bases and 7 bases, there was a span of 20 bases. CDR3 bases: TGTGCCATCCCGGTGTACGGTTACAATGAGCAGTACTTC. Encoded protein: CAIPVYGYNEQYF.

The V gene is TRBV6-5, the J gene TRBJ2-1; D tentatively fits TRBD1 or TRBD2 (6 bases each). Trimming removed 10 bases at V and 5 bases at J, with 15 bases between. Germline V gene data show CDR1 as MNHEY and CDR2 as SVGAGI. The CDR3 loop spans 13 amino acids. The DNA of the CDR3 is TGTGCCACCGAGGGGGGCAAGAACAATGAGCAGTTCTTC. Translating it yields CATEGGKNNEQFF.

This clonotype was found many times. CDR3 loop: CATQGLISEQYF. The CDR3 nucleotides read TGCGCCACCCAGGGGTTGATTAGCGAGCAGTACTTC. The genes are TRBV20-1 and TRBJ2-7, with D possibly being TRBD1 (6 bases). In germline, CDR1 is DFQATT, CDR2 SNEGSKA (reference sequence). The CDR3 has 12 amino acids.

The V call is TRBV6-1, the J call TRBJ1-5; no clear D. In germline, CDR1 is MNHNS, CDR2 SASEGT. V lost 1 base and J 3 bases, leaving 4 bases between the germline ends. CDR3 size: 13 residues. CDR3 DNA: TGTGCCAGCAGTGAAGTAATCAATCAGCCCCAGCATTTT. Protein product: CASSEVINQPQHF.

This rearrangement joins TRBV4-1 to TRBJ2-7; D is undetermined. V was shortened by 1 base and J by 5 bases, with 15 bases between the two germline ends. Germline assignment: CDR1 MGHRA and CDR2 YSYEKL. This CDR3 is 15 amino acids long. The CDR3 loop reads CASSQGHLGANEQYF. In nucleotides, the CDR3 is TGCGCCAGCAGCCAAGGGCACCTCGGAGCGAACGAGCAGTACTTC.

The rearrangement links TRBV29-1 to TRBJ2-6, with D unresolved. This CDR3 contains 14 residues. Germline V gene data show CDR1 as SQVTM and CDR2 as ANQGSEA. The V end was cut by 2 bases, the J end by 0 bases, with 5 bases between. CDR3 loop: CSVELYSGANVLTF. The DNA for the CDR3 is TGCAGCGTTGAATTGTACTCTGGGGCCAACGTCCTGACTTTC. The whole variable domain, remainder taken from reference TRBV29-1 and TRBJ2-6, is SAVISQKPSRDICQRGTSLTIQCQVDSQVTMMFWYRQQPGQSLTLIATANQGSEATYESGFVIDKFPISRPNLTFSTLTVSNMSPEDSSIYLCSVELYSGANVLTFGAGSRLTVL.

The rearrangement uses TRBV29-1 and TRBJ1-1; TRBD1 matches 12 bases. Germline loops: CDR1 SQVTM, CDR2 ANQGSEA. The CDR3 length is 14 residues. Germline trimming cut 6 bases from V and 4 bases from J; bases unmatched to any gene: 6. Here the CDR3 DNA reads TGCAGCGTCGCGGGACAGGGGGCGCGCACTGAAGCTTTCTTT. This codes for CSVAGQGARTEAFF.

J is TRBJ1-5 and V is TRBV12-3 or TRBV12-4, with TRBD1 matching over 12 bases. The CDR3 is made up of 16 amino acids. Losses at the gene ends were 4 bases for V and 1 base for J; bases not matched to a gene: 2. The DNA of the CDR3 is TGTGCCAGCAGTTGGGGACAGGGGGCAAGCAATCAGCCCCAGCATTTT. Protein sequence: CASSWGQGASNQPQHF.